This TCR beta chain was obtained from a study of Ad26.COV2.S vaccination and SARS-CoV-2 variants. General study findings and limits: Recipients of vaccine and of placebo showed similar breadth of their non-spike TCR repertoires.

The assay was immunoSEQ multiplex PCR, and TCRdb's table has in-frame clones only and misses some. In the table there are 350,000 to 400,000 clones, 70% to 90% of which are singletons. Turning to this clone: What it binds is not known.

Treatment of the sample: some 19 received Ad26.COV2.S at low or high dose, single or two shots; 5 received placebo; per-sample allocation not given. On day 63 after the first injection, vaccine and placebo recipients gave samples. With V trimmed by 8 bases and J by 0 bases, 3 bases remained unmatched. The germline gives CDR1 LGHNA, CDR2 YNFKEQ. This CDR3 contains 15 residues. V is TRBV4-2 and J is TRBJ2-1; 11 nucleotides align to TRBD2. This clonotype originated in a person between 18 and 65 years old who received the Ad26.COV2.S COVID-19 vaccine or a placebo. The sample was peripheral blood, taken in a trial of Ad26.COV2.S vaccine versus placebo. The CDR3 spells CASGTSGSSYNEQFF. CDR3 nucleotide sequence: TGTGCCAGCGGGACTAGCGGAAGCTCCTACAATGAGCAGTTCTTC.